These 14 T cell receptor beta chains were all obtained from the same sample, sequenced in a study of Ad26.COV2.S vaccination and SARS-CoV-2 variants. Regarding treatment: 19 received Ad26.COV2.S at low or high dose, single or two shots; several received placebo; per-sample allocation not given. After the first vaccine or placebo injection, samples were drawn on day 63. Repertoires were generated with immunoSEQ multiplex PCR, while TCRdb's copy carries only in-frame clones and drops some. The sample gives hundreds of thousands of clones, more than 70% of which show up once; roughly 1.5% is in the top ten. Sequencing used peripheral blood, obtained in a trial of Ad26.COV2.S vaccine versus placebo. These receptors were collected from a person aged 18 to 59 who received the Ad26.COV2.S COVID-19 vaccine or a placebo.

The CDR3, as DNA: TGTGCCAGCAGTTCGCGACGGATTGACACCGGGGAGCTGTTTTTT. It specifies CASSSRRIDTGELFF. The chain recombines TRBV27 with TRBJ2-2; D is uncertain. Trimming took 4 bases from V and 3 from J, leaving 12 bases between them. In germline, CDR1 is MNHEY, CDR2 SMNVEV (reference sequence). CDR3 length: 15 amino acids.

The chain uses TRBV19 and TRBJ2-3; tentative D call: TRBD1 (5 bases). The V gene lost 5 bases and the J gene lost 6 bases, with 15 bases spanning the gap. CDR1 is LNHDA and CDR2 is SQIVND in the germline V gene (reference sequence). This CDR3 is built from 14 residues. CDR3: CASSESLYRDTQYF. The CDR3 DNA sequence: TGTGCCAGTAGTGAGTCCCTTTACAGGGATACGCAGTATTTT.

In this sample, this clone turned up once. The rearrangement uses TRBV30 and TRBJ1-1; D remains ambiguous. V was cut by 3 bases and J by 4 bases, with 12 bases left in between. CDR1 and CDR2 (germline): GTSNPN, SVGIG (reference sequence). The CDR3 extends over 13 amino acids. The DNA of the CDR3 is TGTGCCTGGAGCAGTCAGCTTGGCACTGAAGCTTTCTTT. Its translation is CAWSSQLGTEAFF.

The V call is TRBV9, the J call TRBJ2-3, with 7 nucleotides matching TRBD2. The ends lost 1 base at V and 4 bases at J; junction bases unmatched: 12. The CDR3 covers 17 residues. Germline CDR1 is SGDLS and CDR2 is YYNGEE. CDR3 loop: CASSVTSSGQAADTQYF. The CDR3 nucleotides read TGTGCCAGCAGCGTAACCTCTAGCGGCCAGGCGGCAGATACGCAGTATTTT. The whole variable domain, remainder taken from reference TRBV9 and TRBJ2-3, is DSGVTQTPKHLITATGQRVTLRCSPRSGDLSVYWYQQSLDQGLQFLIQYYNGEERAKGNILERFSAQQFPDLHSELNLSSLELGDSALYFCASSVTSSGQAADTQYFGPGTRLTVL.

The chain couples TRBV19 to TRBJ1-1; D ambiguous. The length of the CDR3 is 13 residues. Germline lookup yields CDR1 LNHDA and CDR2 SQIVND (reference sequence). Trimming removed 4 bases at V and 12 bases at J, with 18 bases between. The CDR3 DNA follows: TGTGCCAGTAGTACCCTGGACTCAATCGAGCCTTTCTTT. Its protein is CASSTLDSIEPFF.

CDR3 nucleotide sequence: TGTGCCAGCAGCTTTTCCGTTACCAGACAGGGCTACACCTTC. Its translation: CASSFSVTRQGYTF. This sequence joins TRBV7-2 and TRBJ1-2, with D possibly being TRBD1 (5 bases). This CDR3 is built from 14 residues. Germline CDR1 and CDR2: SGHTA and FQGNSA. Trimming removed 3 bases at V and 8 bases at J, with 16 bases between.

This clone was seen only once. CDR3 in DNA: TGCAGCGTTGGGGGACAGCTAGGGGTGGAGCAGTTCTTC. Translating it yields CSVGGQLGVEQFF. The gene calls are TRBV29-1 and TRBJ2-1; TRBD1 aligns across 7 bases. CDR1 and CDR2 from the germline V gene are SQVTM and ANQGSEA. After removal of 4 bases from V and 10 bases from J, the junction contained 10 bases not matched to a gene. This CDR3 is 13 amino acids long.

The J gene is TRBJ2-4, the V gene TRBV12-3 or TRBV12-4, with D possibly TRBD1 on 6 matching bases. The CDR3 is made up of 13 amino acids. Trimming pared 5 bases from V and 9 bases from J, leaving 14 bases between. Here the CDR3 reads CASSGRQGGIQYF. DNA of the CDR3: TGTGCCAGCAGTGGACGGCAAGGGGGCATTCAGTACTTC.

The chain has TRBV7-9 and TRBJ2-2; D is possibly TRBD2 (5 bases). CDR3 length: 14 amino acids. Looked up from germline, CDR1 is SEHNR and CDR2 is FQNEAQ (reference sequence). V was shortened by 3 bases and J by 3 bases, with 8 bases between the two germline ends. The CDR3 region has the DNA TGTGCCAGCAGCTTGGTCGGGGACACCGGGGAGCTGTTTTTT. This translates into CASSLVGDTGELFF.

CDR3 in amino acids: CASSSDRLIQPQHF. In DNA form, the CDR3 reads TGTGCCAGCAGCTCTGACAGGCTAATTCAGCCCCAGCATTTT. J is TRBJ1-5 and V is TRBV7-9, with D possibly TRBD1 on 6 matching bases. Trimming cost V 4 bases and J 6 bases, with 13 bases left between them. Germline V gives CDR1 SEHNR, CDR2 FQNEAQ (reference sequence). The CDR3 is made up of 14 amino acids.

This chain joins TRBV10-3 and TRBJ1-2; 10 bases match TRBD1. In germline, CDR1 is ENHRY, CDR2 SYGVKD. This CDR3 contains 14 residues. Trimming took 4 bases from V and 10 from J; bases not matched to a gene: 9. The CDR3 nucleotides read TGTGCCATCAGTGGGTCGACAGGGGGCGGGGACTACACCTTC. Translated, it gives CAISGSTGGGDYTF.

V usage is TRBV4-3 and J usage is TRBJ1-2; no reliable D call. Trimming pared 0 bases from V and 3 bases from J, leaving 8 bases between. CDR1 and CDR2 from the germline V gene are LGHNA and YSLEER. CDR3 size: 14 residues. CDR3 DNA sequence: TGCGCCAGCAGCCAAGATGACCGCTACTATGGCTACACCTTC. It specifies CASSQDDRYYGYTF.

The genes are TRBV10-2 and TRBJ1-5; tentatively, D is TRBD1 (5 bases). The CDR3 is made up of 15 amino acids. The V gene lost 4 bases and the J gene lost 7 bases, with 17 bases spanning the gap. Germline V lookup: CDR1 WSHSY, CDR2 SAAADI. DNA of the CDR3: TGCGCCAGCAGTGTAGGATGGGGGGTGGGCCAGCCCCAGCATTTT. It is translated as CASSVGWGVGQPQHF.

The rearrangement uses TRBV7-9 and TRBJ1-5; D perhaps matches TRBD1 (6 bases). Germline V gene sequence: CDR1 SEHNR, CDR2 FQNEAQ (reference sequence). Trimming took off 5 bases at V and 7 bases at J, with 18 bases between the two ends. CDR3 size: 15 residues. CDR3 DNA: TGTGCCAGCAGCCGTGAACAGGGAAGCGGGCAGCCCCAGCATTTT. This codes for CASSREQGSGQPQHF.